These 25 T cell receptor beta chains share one sample of origin, sequenced in a study of blood T cell repertoires in COVID-19. Libraries were prepared by immunoSEQ multiplex PCR; TCRdb keeps only in-frame clonotypes and omits some of them. The sample has some 70,000 clones, more than 75% seen once; the top ten hold under 7%. The specimen was peripheral blood. The receptors were gathered from a man between 50 and 59 years old with active COVID-19.

The chain combines TRBV2 with TRBJ2-7; 9 bases match TRBD2. The CDR3 sequence is 15 residues long. V shed 5 bases and J 2 bases; nucleotides not matched to a gene: 7. Germline assignment: CDR1 SNHLY and CDR2 FYNNEI. DNA for the CDR3: TGTGCCAGCAGTCCTAGGGGACTAGCCGCCTACGAGCAGTACTTC. It translates to CASSPRGLAAYEQYF. Drawing the rest from reference TRBV2 and TRBJ2-7, the complete variable domain is EPEVTQTPSHQVTQMGQEVILRCVPISNHLYFYWYRQILGQKVEFLVSFYNNEISEKSEIFDDQFSVERPDGSNFTLKIRSTKLEDSAMYFCASSPRGLAAYEQYFGPGTRLTVT.

The chain employs TRBV28 and TRBJ1-4, with D uncertain. Germline CDR1 reads MDHEN; CDR2 reads SYDVKM. The CDR3 runs 13 residues. The germline V and J ends were trimmed by 6 bases and 0 bases, with 5 bases remaining between them. The CDR3: CASRRATNEKLFF. CDR3 coding DNA: TGTGCCAGCAGGCGAGCAACTAATGAAAAACTGTTTTTT.

This chain uses TRBV28 with TRBJ1-4; maybe TRBD1 (5 bases). The V end lost 1 base, the J end lost 2 bases, and 14 bases lay between the germline ends. The CDR3 runs 17 residues. Per the germline V gene, CDR1 is MDHEN and CDR2 is SYDVKM. CDR3 sequence reads: CASSLYDRAGTNEKLFF. The CDR3 nucleotides are TGTGCCAGCAGTTTATATGACAGAGCGGGGACTAATGAAAAACTGTTTTTT.

The rearrangement links TRBV3-1 (or the pseudogene TRBV3-2) to TRBJ2-1; D may be TRBD2 (6 bases). The V end lost 0 bases, the J end lost 5 bases, and 11 bases lay between the germline ends. Germline V gene sequence: CDR1 LGHDT, CDR2 YNNKEL (reference sequence). This CDR3 contains 15 residues. CDR3 residues: CASSQDTAGNNEQFF. In DNA, the CDR3 is TGTGCCAGCAGCCAAGACACGGCGGGAAACAATGAGCAGTTCTTC.

The chain recombines TRBV9 with TRBJ2-7; 8 bases agree with TRBD1. V was clipped by 4 bases and J by 3 bases; unmatched bases: 12. This CDR3 has 16 amino acids. Germline lookup yields CDR1 SGDLS and CDR2 YYNGEE. The CDR3 sequence: CASSISTGTGHYEQYF. The CDR3 nucleotides are TGTGCCAGCAGCATCTCAACCGGGACAGGTCACTACGAGCAGTACTTC.

This chain uses TRBV7-2 with TRBJ2-1, with TRBD1 matching 9 bases. The J segment lost 5 bases and the V segment lost 5 bases, leaving 7 bases of the junction unmatched. This CDR3 is built from 15 residues. Germline CDR1 and CDR2: SGHTA and FQGNSA. The CDR3 spells CASSRTGALHNEQFF. In nucleotides, the CDR3 is TGTGCCAGCAGCCGGACAGGGGCCCTCCACAATGAGCAGTTCTTC.

The chain uses TRBV7-2 and TRBJ2-7; TRBD2 aligns across 10 bases. The CDR3 runs to 15 residues. Germline assignment: CDR1 SGHTA and CDR2 FQGNSA. V gave up 4 bases and J gave up 1 base; unmatched junction bases: 4. This CDR3 is CASSSSGSLSYEQYF. CDR3 nucleotides: TGTGCCAGCAGCTCTAGCGGGAGTTTGTCCTACGAGCAGTACTTC. The variable domain in full, completed from reference TRBV7-2 and TRBJ2-7, reads GAGVSQSPSNKVTEKGKDVELRCDPISGHTALYWYRQSLGQGLEFLIYFQGNSAPDKSGLPSDRFSAERTGGSVSTLTIQRTQQEDSAVYLCASSSSGSLSYEQYFGPGTRLTVT.

The chain links TRBV27 to TRBJ2-3, with D tentatively TRBD2 (7 bases). CDR1 and CDR2 (germline): MNHEY, SMNVEV (reference sequence). Trimming removed 6 bases at V and 8 bases at J, with 24 bases between. This CDR3 contains 16 residues. The CDR3 coding sequence is TGTGCCAGCAGAGATGGGGGGGCCGGGTTTCTAGGTACGCAGTATTTT. Encoded protein: CASRDGGAGFLGTQYF.

This clone was picked up one time. The chain couples TRBV19 to TRBJ2-2; TRBD2 might be the D (5 bases). This CDR3 has 14 residues. V gave up 11 bases and J gave up 1 base, with 14 bases separating them. CDR1 is LNHDA and CDR2 is SQIVND in the germline V gene (reference sequence). The CDR3 DNA sequence: TGTGCCTGCAACGGGGATTTGAACACCGGGGAGCTGTTTTTT. This translates into CACNGDLNTGELFF. Combining the CDR3 with reference TRBV19 and TRBJ2-2 gives the whole variable domain DGGITQSPKYLFRKEGQNVTLSCEQNLNHDAMYWYRQDPGQGLRLIYYSQIVNDFQKGDIAEGYSVSREKKESFPLTVTSAQKNPTAFYLCACNGDLNTGELFFGEGSRLTVL.

The chain recombines TRBV28 with TRBJ1-5, with TRBD1 matching 8 bases. Per the germline V gene, CDR1 is MDHEN and CDR2 is SYDVKM. This CDR3 region has 15 residues. V gave up 4 bases and J gave up 4 bases; unmatched junction bases: 6. The CDR3, as DNA: TGTGCCAGCAGTTCCCCCTGGGACAGGAATCAGCCCCAGCATTTT. It encodes CASSSPWDRNQPQHF.

The chain couples TRBV18 to TRBJ2-6, with unresolved D. Germline V gives CDR1 KGHSH, CDR2 LQKENI. Trimming left V 1 base short and J 1 base short, with 5 bases between. The CDR3 covers 15 residues. The chain's CDR3 is CASSPLESGANVLTF. In DNA form, the CDR3 reads TGTGCCAGCTCACCACTAGAATCTGGGGCCAACGTCCTGACTTTC.

This clone has just a few counts. The J gene is TRBJ1-6, the V gene TRBV9, with TRBD1 as a possible D gene (6 bases). The CDR3 has 15 amino acids. Trimming removed 3 bases at V and 4 bases at J, with 11 bases between. CDR1 is SGDLS and CDR2 is YYNGEE in the germline V gene. The CDR3 region is CASSAGQPYNSPLHF. CDR3 coding DNA: TGTGCCAGCAGCGCGGGACAACCTTATAATTCACCCCTCCACTTT.

The V and J genes are TRBV7-2 and TRBJ1-6; 8 bases agree with TRBD1. The germline gives CDR1 SGHTA, CDR2 FQGNSA. This CDR3 comprises 19 residues. Trimming at V came to 0 bases and at J to 4 bases, leaving 11 bases not matched to a gene. The CDR3 bases are TGTGCCAGCAGCTTAGCGTATGGACTCGGGACAGGTTATAATTCACCCCTCCACTTT. It yields the protein CASSLAYGLGTGYNSPLHF.

This clone has just a few counts. V and J are TRBV9 and TRBJ2-3, with a weak D call TRBD2 (6 bases). V was trimmed by 7 bases and J by 3 bases, leaving 15 bases between them. The CDR3 contains 14 residues. Germline CDR1 is SGDLS and CDR2 is YYNGEE. The CDR3 sequence is CASGTSTSTDTQYF. The CDR3 DNA reads as TGTGCCAGCGGGACCTCGACTAGTACAGATACGCAGTATTTT.

The chain combines TRBV9 with TRBJ2-1; 10 bases match TRBD2. The CDR3 spans 18 residues. V shed 0 bases, J shed 0 bases, and the junction held 6 bases outside the gene matches. Germline CDR1 SGDLS, CDR2 YYNGEE. As DNA, the CDR3 is TGTGCCAGCAGCGTAGATGGGCTAGCGGGAGACTCCTACAATGAGCAGTTCTTC. Amino acids: CASSVDGLAGDSYNEQFF.

The chain employs TRBV21-1 and TRBJ2-7; no DNA check was done on the table's D call, TRBD1. TRBV21-1 is a pseudogene segment. The CDR3 consists of 18 residues. In nucleotides, the CDR3 is TGTGCCAGCAGCAAAGGAAAGGGCCCCAGGGGCCGGCGCTACGAGCAGTACTTC. Amino acid sequence: CASSKGKGPRGRRYEQYF.

The chain links TRBV15 to TRBJ2-1, with a possible D match to TRBD2 (6 bases). The V gene lost 3 bases and the J gene lost 10 bases, with 13 bases spanning the gap. This CDR3 has 13 amino acids. Germline V lookup: CDR1 LNHNV, CDR2 YYDKDF (reference sequence). The CDR3: CATSRARGREQFF. CDR3 DNA sequence: TGTGCCACCAGCAGGGCTCGAGGGAGGGAGCAGTTCTTC. The complete variable domain, with remaining parts taken from reference TRBV15 and TRBJ2-1, reads DAMVIQNPRYQVTQFGKPVTLSCSQTLNHNVMYWYQQKSSQAPKLLFHYYDKDFNNEADTPDNFQSRRPNTSFCFLDIRSPGLGDTAMYLCATSRARGREQFFGPGTRLTVL.

J is TRBJ1-5 and V is TRBV7-2, with no clear D. Trimming took 1 base from V and 2 from J, leaving 9 bases between them. CDR1 SGHTA and CDR2 FQGNSA come from the germline V gene. The CDR3 runs to 15 residues. The CDR3 region has the DNA TGTGCCAGCAGCTTAGTGTGGCAGGGCAATCAGCCCCAGCATTTT. Amino acids: CASSLVWQGNQPQHF.

V usage is TRBV10-3 and J usage is TRBJ1-1; possible D gene TRBD1, 6 bases. In germline, CDR1 is ENHRY, CDR2 SYGVKD. The CDR3 length is 15 residues. V lost 0 bases, J lost 0 bases, and 8 bases lay in between. CDR3 sequence: CAISESDRLNTEAFF. Written as DNA, the CDR3 is TGTGCCATCAGTGAGTCGGACAGATTGAACACTGAAGCTTTCTTT.

This chain connects TRBV19 to TRBJ2-1; D is unclear. V gave up 2 bases and J gave up 5 bases, with 7 bases separating them. Germline V gives CDR1 LNHDA, CDR2 SQIVND (reference sequence). The CDR3 is 13 residues long. Here the CDR3 reads CASSIQVDNEQFF. CDR3 bases: TGTGCCAGTAGTATACAGGTAGACAATGAGCAGTTCTTC. Based on the CDR3 plus reference TRBV19 and TRBJ2-1, the full variable domain is DGGITQSPKYLFRKEGQNVTLSCEQNLNHDAMYWYRQDPGQGLRLIYYSQIVNDFQKGDIAEGYSVSREKKESFPLTVTSAQKNPTAFYLCASSIQVDNEQFFGPGTRLTVL.

This clone has just one count. The V gene is TRBV2, the J gene TRBJ1-1; 12 bases match TRBD1. V was pared by 8 bases and J by 4 bases, with 8 bases of the junction left unmatched. The CDR3 extends over 15 amino acids. Germline values: CDR1 SNHLY, CDR2 FYNNEI. This CDR3 reads CASGRDRGPGTEAFF. CDR3 sequence (DNA): TGTGCCAGCGGCCGGGACAGGGGGCCCGGCACTGAAGCTTTCTTT.

V usage is TRBV28 and J usage is TRBJ1-2; D might be TRBD1 (5 bases). Trimming removed 7 bases from V and 3 bases from J, with 15 bases in between. The CDR3 consists of 14 residues. Germline CDR1 is MDHEN and CDR2 is SYDVKM. This chain's CDR3 is CASKIQGGDYGYTF. DNA for the CDR3: TGTGCCAGCAAGATCCAGGGAGGAGACTATGGCTACACCTTC.

This clone was seen only once. The rearrangement links TRBV19 to TRBJ2-6, with D perhaps TRBD2 (6 bases). The V gene lost 7 bases and the J gene lost 0 bases, with 19 bases spanning the gap. The CDR3 sequence is 18 residues long. Per germline, CDR1 LNHDA and CDR2 SQIVND (reference sequence). This chain's CDR3 is CASTAGTLVRSGANVLTF. The DNA for the CDR3 is TGTGCCAGTACCGCCGGGACTCTAGTTCGCTCTGGGGCCAACGTCCTGACTTTC. Full variable domain (remainder filled in from reference TRBV19 and TRBJ2-6): DGGITQSPKYLFRKEGQNVTLSCEQNLNHDAMYWYRQDPGQGLRLIYYSQIVNDFQKGDIAEGYSVSREKKESFPLTVTSAQKNPTAFYLCASTAGTLVRSGANVLTFGAGSRLTVL.

CDR3 loop: CASSFGTRNTGELFF. The CDR3 DNA is TGTGCCAGCAGCTTCGGGACTAGAAACACCGGGGAGCTGTTTTTT. V is TRBV7-2 and J is TRBJ2-2, with 8 nucleotides matching TRBD2. The junction had 2 bases not matched to a gene; V was cut back by 3 bases and J by 2 bases. Germline V lookup: CDR1 SGHTA, CDR2 FQGNSA. The CDR3 is made up of 15 amino acids. Complete variable domain (other parts from reference TRBV7-2 and TRBJ2-2): GAGVSQSPSNKVTEKGKDVELRCDPISGHTALYWYRQSLGQGLEFLIYFQGNSAPDKSGLPSDRFSAERTGGSVSTLTIQRTQQEDSAVYLCASSFGTRNTGELFFGEGSRLTVL.

V is TRBV18 and J is TRBJ1-3; unclear D gene. The CDR3 totals 15 residues. CDR1 KGHSH and CDR2 LQKENI come from the germline V gene. Trimming left V 1 base short and J 1 base short, with 8 bases between. For the CDR3, the DNA is TGTGCCAGCTCACCACGCCGGGTTTCTGGAAACACCATATATTTT. Residues: CASSPRRVSGNTIYF.